This T cell receptor beta chain was sequenced during a study of blood T cells in healthy people across ages. Study at large: Capture via template switching afforded approximately one barcoded beta molecule per two T cells. Study observations and caveats: Across the age range, TCR beta diversity per million T cells fell in a roughly linear way.

Primed by a sample-barcoded 5' primer and a J-beta primer mix, a second PCR proceeded for about 7 to 12 cycles. Each TCR beta cDNA got a 12-nucleotide random molecular identifier. Per sample, CDR3-containing paired-end reads numbered at least 3 million. TCRdb recomputed calls from the 5' RACE reads with MiXCR, one row per CDR3 protein. The data contain about 1.4 million distinct CDR3 sequences, roughly 64% of them seen just once; the ten biggest clones take up 6.5% to 8%. In this sample, this clonotype turned up a few times. Its target is not known. V lost 3 bases, J lost 9 bases, and 1 base stayed unmatched. The germline V gene encodes CDR1 MNHNS and CDR2 SASEGT. The CDR3 spans 13 residues.

The sequencing sample was made of blood. This rearrangement joins TRBV6-1 to TRBJ2-1; 11 nucleotides match TRBD2. This sequence originates from a man aged 18 to 29 in good health. The CDR3 DNA sequence: TGTGCCAGCAGTGAGGGGACTAGCGGTGAGCAGTTCTTC. As protein: CASSEGTSGEQFF.